Listed below are T cell receptor beta chains from one sample, sequenced in a study of blood T cell repertoires in COVID-19. Method: immunoSEQ multiplex PCR; TCRdb's copy keeps in-frame clones and lacks some. The sample holds around 270,000 clones, more than 85% seen once. The sequencing input was peripheral blood. The receptors here all came from a young adult with COVID-19, enrolled during active disease. CDR3s include the opening cysteine and the closing phenylalanine or tryptophan. The D gene is left open where the match is weak.

v_call	cdr3_length	d_call	j_call	cdr3_aa
TRBV3-1/TRBV3-2	17	TRBD2	TRBJ2-1	CASSQRPGLAGNNEQFF
TRBV19	17	TRBD2	TRBJ2-3	CASSPFRGGGKTDTQYF
TRBV19	14	-	TRBJ1-6	CASSISLLNSPLHF
TRBV24-1	17	TRBD1	TRBJ2-6	CATSGGQGTSGANVLTF
TRBV5-4	13	-	TRBJ2-2	CASSLTPTGELFF
TRBV4-1	11	-	TRBJ1-1	CASSSYTEAFF
TRBV19	15	-	TRBJ2-1	CASSIAASDYNEQFF
TRBV10-1	12	-	TRBJ2-7	CASSKTGREQYF
TRBV7-6	14	TRBD1	TRBJ2-7	CASSLDRGSREQYF
TRBV6-5	15	TRBD2	TRBJ2-1	CASSTYGGSYNEQFF
TRBV19	15	-	TRBJ1-6	CASSTGEKYNSPLHF
TRBV5-5	14	TRBD1	TRBJ1-5	CASSLTGVDQPQHF
TRBV27	14	TRBD2	TRBJ2-7	CASSLGLDSYEQYF
TRBV6-5	14	TRBD2	TRBJ2-1	CASRRTSGKGEQFF
TRBV7-2	18	TRBD2	TRBJ2-1	CASSLRGAGGLQGNEQFF
TRBV28	14	-	TRBJ1-4	CASSLTTTNEKLFF
TRBV25-1	14	-	TRBJ2-7	CASSETSGSHEQYF
TRBV7-9	15	-	TRBJ2-7	CASSLGGTDPYEQYF
TRBV15	19	TRBD2	TRBJ2-3	CATSRDEETSGTVTDTQYF
TRBV28	17	TRBD2	TRBJ2-2	CASSFDFAGGLTGELFF
TRBV4-1	14	TRBD1	TRBJ2-5	CASSQDTGVETQYF
TRBV7-8	15	-	TRBJ1-5	CASSLDGVSAQPQHF
TRBV27	18	TRBD2	TRBJ2-1	CASSLSVLAGGRYNEQFF
TRBV9	11	-	TRBJ1-1	CASKQVTEAFF
TRBV5-4	17	TRBD2	TRBJ2-3	CASSLVGSGSSPDTQYF
TRBV14	20	TRBD2	TRBJ2-3	CASSQVVSGRTPGSTDTQYF
TRBV5-1	13	-	TRBJ1-4	CASSLGANEKLFF
TRBV5-6	15	TRBD2	TRBJ2-5	CASSLGGAGQETQYF
TRBV20-1	11	-	TRBJ2-2	CSASLAGELFF
TRBV5-5	14	-	TRBJ1-6	CASSLAQFNSPLHF
TRBV7-9	15	-	TRBJ1-2	CASSLHGGKAYGYTF
TRBV29-1	14	TRBD2	TRBJ2-3	CSVTLAGGLDTQYF
TRBV11-2	14	-	TRBJ1-2	CASSYREEGYGYTF
TRBV4-1	14	TRBD2	TRBJ2-2	CASLAGDLTGELFF
TRBV20-1	11	-	TRBJ2-1	CSASQVAEQFF
TRBV7-9	16	-	TRBJ2-5	CASSLVGEIPQETQYF
TRBV3-1/TRBV3-2	14	-	TRBJ2-5	CASDGAGAGETQYF
TRBV28	14	-	TRBJ1-5	CASSFPGSNQPQHF
TRBV6-1	14	-	TRBJ1-2	CASSEVVRGYGYTF
TRBV6-5	11	-	TRBJ1-1	CASTRRGEAFF
TRBV27	17	-	TRBJ1-2	CASSFGLFGGRFRGYTF
TRBV4-1	14	TRBD1	TRBJ1-1	CASSQADRDTEAFF
TRBV3-1/TRBV3-2	16	TRBD2	TRBJ2-3	CASSQATSGSADTQYF
TRBV19	14	TRBD2	TRBJ2-7	CASTGTGGRNEQYF
TRBV5-6	15	TRBD2	TRBJ2-7	CASSLDTSGRSEQYF
TRBV7-9	17	TRBD1	TRBJ2-2	CASSLAPGQINTGELFF
TRBV2	16	TRBD1	TRBJ1-2	CASSPGTGGLSYGYTF
TRBV24-1	14	-	TRBJ2-5	CATSGWGEAETQYF
TRBV18	16	-	TRBJ1-3	CATRATGARGGNTIYF
TRBV19	13	-	TRBJ2-7	CASSISGTYEQYF
TRBV5-1	18	TRBD2	TRBJ2-7	CASSLGVAGRARSYEQYF